This TCR beta chain was sequenced in a study of long-term antiretroviral therapy in people with HIV. At the survey level, the v3.0 immunoSEQ assay was run. Profiling relied on immunoSEQ multiplex PCR, and the TCRdb table lists in-frame clones only, not all of them. In the table there are over 30,000 clones, about three quarters of which are singletons. Trimming shortened V by 2 bases and J by 1 base, and 8 bases separated the two germline ends. The CDR3 sequence is 13 residues long. The V gene's germline CDR1 is GTSNPN and CDR2 SVGIG (reference sequence). The gene calls are TRBV30 and TRBJ1-2; maybe TRBD1 (5 bases). The receptor was isolated from a woman aged 45-65 years with HIV. The sample was unsorted PBMCs, taken 2 years after starting antiretroviral therapy. CDR3 sequence reads: CAWSQGSNYGYTF. Written as DNA, the CDR3 is TGTGCCTGGAGTCAGGGAAGTAACTATGGCTACACCTTC.